These T cell receptor beta chains were read from a single sample in a study of T cell changes during pregnancy in multiple sclerosis. Method: immunoSEQ multiplex PCR; TCRdb's copy keeps in-frame clones and lacks some. The sample shows approximately 58,000 clones, roughly 92% of them seen only once. Specimen: peripheral blood, collected in the second trimester of pregnancy. The receptors were gathered from a female donor with multiple sclerosis, enrolled in a pregnancy study. Both conserved end residues are part of each CDR3. D genes are given only for firm matches. Part of the rows lack a size; the others show once, few, many or a class for expanded clones.

J: TRBJ2-1; size: .; V: TRBV29-1; D: TRBD2; length: 17; CDR3: CSVWVAGDEGTYNEQFF; DNA: TGCAGCGTTTGGGTAGCGGGAGACGAGGGAACCTACAATGAGCAGTTCTTC
J: TRBJ2-7; size: .; V: TRBV7-9; D: .; length: 13; CDR3: CASQRDTSYEQYF; DNA: TGTGCCAGCCAACGGGACACCTCCTACGAGCAGTACTTC
J: TRBJ1-5; size: .; V: TRBV5-4; D: TRBD1; length: 15; CDR3: CASSLPDRGRGPQHF; DNA: TGTGCCAGCAGCTTGCCGGACAGGGGGCGGGGGCCCCAGCATTTT
J: TRBJ2-1; size: .; V: TRBV7-9; D: TRBD1; length: 16; CDR3: CASSLGGQGAHNEQFF; DNA: TGTGCCAGCAGCTTAGGGGGACAGGGGGCGCACAATGAGCAGTTCTTC
J: TRBJ2-4; size: .; V: TRBV18; D: TRBD1; length: 13; CDR3: CASSPSQGNIQYF; DNA: TGTGCCAGCTCACCATCACAGGGGAACATTCAGTACTTC
J: TRBJ1-1; size: .; V: TRBV2; D: .; length: 13; CDR3: CASSDGQSPEAFF; DNA: TGTGCCAGCAGTGATGGACAGTCCCCTGAAGCTTTCTTT
J: TRBJ2-1; size: .; V: TRBV5-4; D: TRBD1; length: 15; CDR3: CASSPGQDFRNEQFF; DNA: TGTGCCAGCAGCCCTGGACAGGATTTTAGAAATGAGCAGTTCTTC
J: TRBJ1-5; size: .; V: TRBV7-9; D: .; length: 15; CDR3: CASSSAGARGQPQHF; DNA: TGTGCCAGCAGCTCAGCGGGGGCGCGAGGTCAGCCCCAGCATTTT
J: TRBJ2-7; size: .; V: TRBV7-2; D: .; length: 15; CDR3: CASSPGEWGPYEQYF; DNA: TGTGCCAGCAGCCCAGGTGAATGGGGGCCCTACGAGCAGTACTTC
J: TRBJ2-1; size: .; V: TRBV7-2; D: TRBD2; length: 16; CDR3: CASSLGLAGNGDEQFF; DNA: TGTGCCAGCAGCTTAGGCCTAGCGGGGAACGGGGATGAGCAGTTCTTC
J: TRBJ2-7; size: once; V: TRBV27; D: .; length: 14; CDR3: CASSLGTRGHEQYF; DNA: TGTGCCAGCAGCCTCGGGACTAGGGGGCACGAGCAGTACTTC
J: TRBJ2-1; size: .; V: TRBV10-2; D: TRBD2; length: 18; CDR3: CASSGLGREVSSYNEQFF; DNA: TGCGCCAGCAGCGGGTTGGGGCGGGAGGTGAGCTCCTACAATGAGCAGTTCTTC
J: TRBJ1-2; size: few; V: TRBV28; D: .; length: 14; CDR3: CASRPLQGIHGYTF; DNA: TGTGCCAGCAGACCCCTCCAGGGAATTCACGGCTACACCTTC
J: TRBJ1-5; size: .; V: TRBV6-1; D: .; length: 15; CDR3: CASSETTGTYEPQHF; DNA: TGTGCCAGCAGTGAAACCACAGGTACTTATGAGCCCCAGCATTTT
J: TRBJ1-1; size: few; V: TRBV28; D: .; length: 14; CDR3: CASSSQFMNTEAFF; DNA: TGTGCCAGCAGTTCACAGTTCATGAACACTGAAGCTTTCTTT
J: TRBJ2-7; size: .; V: TRBV7-9; D: TRBD1; length: 13; CDR3: CASWDSTSYEQYF; DNA: TGTGCCAGCTGGGACAGCACATCCTACGAGCAGTACTTC
J: TRBJ2-1; size: .; V: TRBV7-2; D: .; length: 13; CDR3: CASSLDGGHEQFF; DNA: TGTGCCAGCAGCTTAGACGGGGGGCACGAGCAGTTCTTC
J: TRBJ2-1; size: .; V: TRBV7-2; D: TRBD2; length: 13; CDR3: CAAGTSGSNEQFF; DNA: TGTGCTGCAGGGACTAGCGGGAGCAATGAGCAGTTCTTC
J: TRBJ2-7; size: .; V: TRBV30; D: TRBD1; length: 14; CDR3: CAWNIDRVNYEQYF; DNA: TGTGCCTGGAATATTGACAGGGTAAATTACGAGCAGTACTTC
J: TRBJ1-1; size: .; V: TRBV7-9; D: TRBD1; length: 17; CDR3: CASSLRQGFNHNTEAFF; DNA: TGTGCCAGCAGCTTGAGACAGGGTTTTAACCATAACACTGAAGCTTTCTTT
J: TRBJ2-1; size: .; V: TRBV28; D: TRBD2; length: 12; CDR3: CASSVTSGEQFF; DNA: TGTGCCAGCAGTGTGACTAGCGGGGAGCAGTTCTTC
J: TRBJ2-7; size: .; V: TRBV21-1; D: .; length: 16; CDR3: CASSKGSAGGSYEQYF; DNA: TGTGCCAGCAGCAAAGGATCAGCCGGGGGGTCCTACGAGCAGTACTTC
J: TRBJ2-5; size: .; V: TRBV7-2; D: .; length: 14; CDR3: CASSVGGGQETQYF; DNA: TGTGCCAGCAGCGTGGGAGGGGGCCAAGAGACCCAGTACTTC
J: TRBJ1-2; size: .; V: TRBV18; D: .; length: 13; CDR3: CASSPTDSHGYTF; DNA: TGTGCCAGCTCACCAACAGACAGTCATGGCTACACCTTC
J: TRBJ2-7; size: .; V: TRBV5-1; D: TRBD2; length: 14; CDR3: CASSEGVKGLASNF; DNA: TGCGCCAGCAGCGAGGGGGTAAAGGGACTAGCGTCGAACTTC
J: TRBJ2-5; size: .; V: TRBV5-8; D: .; length: 14; CDR3: CASSSGTAQETQYF; DNA: TGTGCCAGCAGCTCCGGGACTGCCCAAGAGACCCAGTACTTC
J: TRBJ1-1; size: .; V: TRBV4-1; D: .; length: 15; CDR3: CASSQVDTAAREAFF; DNA: TGCGCCAGCAGCCAAGTTGACACGGCAGCCCGGGAAGCTTTCTTT
J: TRBJ2-2; size: .; V: TRBV4-1; D: TRBD1; length: 16; CDR3: CASSPMGQLNTGELFF; DNA: TGCGCCAGCAGCCCTATGGGACAGCTGAACACCGGGGAGCTGTTTTTT
J: TRBJ1-3; size: .; V: TRBV6-5; D: .; length: 15; CDR3: CASSYGSSAGNTIYF; DNA: TGTGCCAGCAGTTACGGCAGTTCAGCTGGAAACACCATATATTTT
J: TRBJ1-5; size: .; V: TRBV6-6; D: .; length: 15; CDR3: CAVRGGEVDNQPQHF; DNA: TGTGCCGTAAGGGGGGGGGAGGTAGACAATCAGCCCCAGCATTTT
J: TRBJ1-5; size: .; V: TRBV11-2; D: TRBD1; length: 15; CDR3: CASSVQGAGNQPQHF; DNA: TGTGCCAGCAGCGTGCAGGGGGCAGGAAATCAGCCCCAGCATTTT
J: TRBJ2-1; size: once; V: TRBV4-1; D: .; length: 15; CDR3: CASSQDLQGRYEQFF; DNA: TGCGCCAGCAGCCAAGATCTCCAGGGCAGGTACGAGCAGTTCTTC
J: TRBJ1-5; size: .; V: TRBV5-1; D: TRBD1; length: 15; CDR3: CASSLEGASNQPQHF; DNA: TGCGCCAGCAGCCTGGAGGGGGCGAGCAATCAGCCCCAGCATTTT
J: TRBJ2-1; size: .; V: TRBV15; D: TRBD2; length: 15; CDR3: CATSSKLADFNEQFF; DNA: TGTGCCACCAGCAGTAAGCTAGCGGACTTCAATGAGCAGTTCTTC
J: TRBJ1-2; size: few; V: TRBV7-9; D: TRBD1; length: 14; CDR3: CASSLGQGRDGYTF; DNA: TGTGCCAGCAGCTTAGGACAGGGGAGAGATGGCTACACCTTC
J: TRBJ2-5; size: .; V: TRBV7-9; D: TRBD2; length: 19; CDR3: CASSLKWVGGVADQETQYF; DNA: TGTGCCAGCAGCTTAAAGTGGGTGGGGGGGGTCGCGGACCAAGAGACCCAGTACTTC
J: TRBJ2-1; size: .; V: TRBV27; D: TRBD2; length: 15; CDR3: CASSQRLAGVGEQFF; DNA: TGTGCCAGCAGCCAGAGACTAGCGGGAGTGGGTGAGCAGTTCTTC
J: TRBJ1-5; size: .; V: TRBV9; D: TRBD1; length: 14; CDR3: CASSDGTGYQPQHF; DNA: TGTGCCAGCAGCGACGGGACAGGGTATCAGCCCCAGCATTTT
J: TRBJ2-1; size: .; V: TRBV5-1; D: .; length: 15; CDR3: CASSLAAVQGNEQFF; DNA: TGCGCCAGCAGCTTGGCCGCGGTGCAGGGCAATGAGCAGTTCTTC
J: TRBJ1-1; size: few; V: TRBV29-1; D: TRBD1; length: 13; CDR3: CSVVRDRNTEAFF; DNA: TGCAGCGTTGTTCGGGACAGAAACACTGAAGCTTTCTTT
J: TRBJ1-1; size: .; V: TRBV11-2; D: .; length: 14; CDR3: CASSWEGTPTEAFF; DNA: TGTGCCAGCAGCTGGGAGGGGACACCCACTGAAGCTTTCTTT
J: TRBJ2-1; size: .; V: TRBV7-8; D: TRBD1; length: 15; CDR3: CASSLAAQGVNEQFF; DNA: TGTGCCAGCAGCTTAGCCGCGCAGGGGGTCAATGAGCAGTTCTTC
J: TRBJ1-5; size: .; V: TRBV5-1; D: .; length: 15; CDR3: CASSVGPLGGQPQHF; DNA: TGCGCCAGCAGCGTCGGGCCTCTCGGGGGTCAGCCCCAGCATTTT
J: TRBJ1-1; size: .; V: TRBV9; D: TRBD1; length: 14; CDR3: CASSPRQGGTEAFF; DNA: TGTGCCAGCAGCCCCCGACAGGGCGGCACTGAAGCTTTCTTT
J: TRBJ2-5; size: .; V: TRBV10-3; D: TRBD2; length: 16; CDR3: CAISGTSGSVGETQYF; DNA: TGTGCCATCAGTGGGACTAGCGGGAGTGTCGGAGAGACCCAGTACTTC
J: TRBJ2-3; size: once; V: TRBV7-2; D: .; length: 16; CDR3: CASNADSIPSTDTQYF; DNA: TGTGCCAGCAACGCAGACTCGATACCTAGCACAGATACGCAGTATTTT
J: TRBJ2-5; size: .; V: TRBV6-1; D: .; length: 13; CDR3: CASSEGTVETQYF; DNA: TGTGCCAGCAGTGAAGGGACAGTCGAGACCCAGTACTTC